This T cell receptor (beta chain) is from a study of T cell changes during pregnancy in multiple sclerosis (dated by TCRdb to between 2018 and 2020). About the study as a whole: The study looked at changes in the T cell repertoire across pregnancy in women with multiple sclerosis.

Points on this clone: Its antigen specificity is not known. Base-call qualities are not available, and no considerably larger clone is one nucleotide away.

The method behind the library was the immunoSEQ multiplex PCR assay. Sourced from immuneACCESS, this table was stored by TCRdb with only in-frame sequences that have V and J called. A share of the clones is absent; for the studies checked, an unresolved V gene accounts for under half, and the remainder has no known explanation. A total of over 90,000 clones appear in this sample, 85% to 95% of them only once. Clones ranked in the top ten supply 0.93% of the sample. CDR1 MNHNS and CDR2 SASEGT were looked up in the germline V gene. The CDR3, cysteine through phenylalanine, is 15 amino acids long. The CDR3 DNA has 45 bases and is translated from base 1. V and J lose 4 bases and 7 bases, and a span of 17 bases separates them.

Sequenced here: peripheral blood, sampled after pregnancy. The rearranged chain carries TRBV6-1 and TRBJ1-5, with TRBD1 tentatively as D gene (5 bases match). The source of this sequence is a female donor with multiple sclerosis, enrolled in a pregnancy study. The CDR3 region reads CASSVPGRGDQPQHF. The nucleotides are TGTGCCAGCAGTGTGCCGGGGCGGGGGGACCAGCCCCAGCATTTT.